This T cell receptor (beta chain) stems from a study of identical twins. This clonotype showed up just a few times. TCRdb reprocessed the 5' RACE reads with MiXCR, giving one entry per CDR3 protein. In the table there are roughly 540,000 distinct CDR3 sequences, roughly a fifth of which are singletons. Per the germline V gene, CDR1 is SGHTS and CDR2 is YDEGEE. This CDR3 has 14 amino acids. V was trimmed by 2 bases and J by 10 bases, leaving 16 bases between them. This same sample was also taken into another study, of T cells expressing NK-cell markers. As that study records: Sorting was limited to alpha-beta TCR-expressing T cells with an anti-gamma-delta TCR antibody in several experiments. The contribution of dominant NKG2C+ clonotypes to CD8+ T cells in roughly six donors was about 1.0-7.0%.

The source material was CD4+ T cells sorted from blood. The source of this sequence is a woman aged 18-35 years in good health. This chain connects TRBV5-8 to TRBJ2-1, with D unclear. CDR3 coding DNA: TGTGCCAGCAGCTTCATTCCGAGTGGGCGAGAGCAGTTCTTC. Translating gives CASSFIPSGREQFF.